This TCR beta chain was sequenced during a study of control samples from healthy donors and cancer patients. Germline V CDR1 and CDR2: PRHDT, FYEKMQ (reference sequence). Trimming took 2 bases from V and 7 from J, leaving 5 bases between them. The CDR3 is 11 residues long. Assay used: immunoSEQ multiplex PCR; TCRdb lists only in-frame clones, some missing. The sample gives over 25,000 clones, about 87% of which show up once; approximately 1.5% is in the top ten. The sample taken for sequencing was PBMCs. The gene calls are TRBV13 and TRBJ1-2; D uncertain. The receptor's source is a woman aged 40 to 50 with lung cancer. CDR3 bases: TGTGCCAGCAGCTTACGGGGTGGCTACACCTTC. Translation gives CASSLRGGYTF.